These T cell receptor beta chains were read from a single sample in a study of blood T cell repertoires in COVID-19. The protocol was immunoSEQ multiplex PCR, while the TCRdb copy is restricted to in-frame clones and leaves out a portion. The data hold 100,000 to 150,000 clones, with approximately 90% observed a single time. Material for sequencing was peripheral blood. These receptors were collected from a man aged 50 or older with COVID-19, enrolled during active disease. Each CDR3 is given with its conserved first and last residue. The D gene is left open where the match is weak. Expanded clones get a size class; other rows say once, few or many, or leave the size out.

cdr3_nt cdr3_aa j_call d_call clone_size v_call
TGTGCCACCAGTAACAAGAACACTGAAGCTTTCTTT CATSNKNTEAFF TRBJ1-1 . . TRBV24-1
TGTGCCAGCAGTGCCGACAGGGGGAACACTGAAGCTTTCTTT CASSADRGNTEAFF TRBJ1-1 TRBD1 . TRBV6-4
TGTGCCAGCAGGAGGACAGGGGTCACCGGGGAGCTGTTTTTT CASRRTGVTGELFF TRBJ2-2 TRBD1 . TRBV28
TGTGCCACCAGGGGCAGGGACACACTTAACACCGGGGAGCTGTTTTTT CATRGRDTLNTGELFF TRBJ2-2 . . TRBV15
TGCGCCAGCAGCCAAGATCTCGGGGGTCGCTACGAGCAGTACTTC CASSQDLGGRYEQYF TRBJ2-7 . once TRBV4-3
TGTGCCAGCAGCGCTTCGACAGGGGGCATAGAGACCCAGTACTTC CASSASTGGIETQYF TRBJ2-5 TRBD1 . TRBV9
TGCAGCGTCTCGTTTTCACAGGGGGCTGGCTTTCAGCCCCAGCATTTT CSVSFSQGAGFQPQHF TRBJ1-5 TRBD1 . TRBV29-1
TGCGCCAGCAGCTTGTTGACTAGCGGTTACAATGAGCAGTTCTTC CASSLLTSGYNEQFF TRBJ2-1 TRBD2 . TRBV5-1
TGTGCCAGCAGCTTGGTTTCGGGGAATGAGCAGTTCTTC CASSLVSGNEQFF TRBJ2-1 . . TRBV5-4
TGTGCCAGTAGTATTAGAGTCTTCTATGGCTACACCTTC CASSIRVFYGYTF TRBJ1-2 . . TRBV19
TGTGCCAGTAGTACCTCGGGAAGCAGTGCCTATGGCTACACCTTC CASSTSGSSAYGYTF TRBJ1-2 . . TRBV19
TGCGCCAGCAGCCCTCGATCGAGCGCAGATACGCAGTATTTT CASSPRSSADTQYF TRBJ2-3 . . TRBV5-1
TGTGCCAGCATCCCCGGAGAGGGCCCTGAAGCTTTCTTT CASIPGEGPEAFF TRBJ1-1 . . TRBV7-8
TGTGCCAGCAGCCGAGCGGGAGGCGGTGGCGGGGAGCTGTTTTTT CASSRAGGGGGELFF TRBJ2-2 TRBD2 few TRBV7-9
TGTGCCGGGGTTGGACAGGCCTCTGGCTACACCTTC CAGVGQASGYTF TRBJ1-2 TRBD1 once TRBV30
TGTGCCAGTAGTAGAACAGGGGAAGGGACCCAGTACTTC CASSRTGEGTQYF TRBJ2-5 TRBD1 . TRBV19
TGTGCCAGCAGCTTAGGGGAGGGAAGCTCCTACGAGCAGTACTTC CASSLGEGSSYEQYF TRBJ2-7 TRBD2 . TRBV7-2
TGTGCCAGCAGTGAACTCTACAATGAGCAGTTCTTC CASSELYNEQFF TRBJ2-1 . few TRBV2
TGTGCCAGCAGCATACGCGGGCAGGGGGCAACGAACACTGAAGCTTTCTTT CASSIRGQGATNTEAFF TRBJ1-1 TRBD1 . TRBV11-2
TGTGCCAGCAGCGTAGTCGGGAAAGCAGATACGCAGTATTTT CASSVVGKADTQYF TRBJ2-3 . once TRBV9
TGTGCCAGCAGCTTCTGGGACTTCAACACCGGGGAGCTGTTTTTT CASSFWDFNTGELFF TRBJ2-2 . . TRBV7-9
TGTGCCAGCAGCCCGACAGGGGGCAATGAGCAGTTCTTC CASSPTGGNEQFF TRBJ2-1 TRBD1 . TRBV3-1/TRBV3-2
TGCGCCAACCACAGGGTCCTTGGCTACACCTTC CANHRVLGYTF TRBJ1-2 . . TRBV5-1
TGTGCCAGCAGCTTGGCGGGGGTAGCCAAAAACATTCAGTACTTC CASSLAGVAKNIQYF TRBJ2-4 . once TRBV5-8
TGTGCCAGCAGCTCCAAAGCGGGAAGCACAGATACGCAGTATTTT CASSSKAGSTDTQYF TRBJ2-3 TRBD2 . TRBV7-2
TGCAGTGCTAGTTCTAGCGGAGGTGCCAATGAGCAGTTCTTC CSASSSGGANEQFF TRBJ2-1 TRBD2 . TRBV20-1
TGTGCCAGCAGCCGAACCTACAGGGATGAAGCTTTCTTT CASSRTYRDEAFF TRBJ1-1 . . TRBV7-9